A selection of T cell receptor beta chains follows, all from one sample in a study of blood T cell repertoires in COVID-19. Profiling relied on immunoSEQ multiplex PCR, and the TCRdb table lists in-frame clones only, not all of them. Here the sample spans tens of thousands of clones, approximately 90% being singletons. The specimen was peripheral blood. These receptors were collected from a human donor in a cohort sampled during active COVID-19. CDR3s include the opening cysteine and the closing phenylalanine or tryptophan. Fields, in order: V gene, J gene, clone size, D gene, CDR3 protein, CDR3 DNA. The D gene is left open where the match is weak. Rows give clone size only sometimes, using once, few, many, or a class for an expanded clone.

V gene: TRBV4-3
J gene: TRBJ2-3
clone size: NA
D gene: TRBD2
CDR3 protein: CASSRIRSGRTDTQYF
CDR3 DNA: TGCGCCAGCAGCCGAATCCGTAGCGGGAGGACAGATACGCAGTATTTT

V gene: TRBV28
J gene: TRBJ2-5
clone size: NA
D gene: TRBD1
CDR3 protein: CASSLRRAGGRGVETQYF
CDR3 DNA: TGTGCCAGCAGTTTAAGGCGGGCAGGGGGCCGTGGCGTGGAGACCCAGTACTTC

V gene: TRBV3-1/TRBV3-2
J gene: TRBJ2-1
clone size: NA
D gene: TRBD2
CDR3 protein: CASSQVPSSGGRDSYNEQFF
CDR3 DNA: TGTGCCAGCAGCCAAGTCCCGTCTAGCGGGGGTCGGGACTCCTACAATGAGCAGTTCTTC

V gene: TRBV12-2
J gene: TRBJ2-5
clone size: NA
D gene: NA
CDR3 protein: CASRQRGAPQYF
CDR3 DNA: TGTGCAAGTCGCCAGCGCGGCGCTCCCCAGTACTTC

V gene: TRBV12-3/TRBV12-4
J gene: TRBJ2-7
clone size: NA
D gene: NA
CDR3 protein: CASSLGLPYEQYF
CDR3 DNA: TGTGCCAGCAGTTTAGGACTCCCCTACGAGCAGTACTTC

V gene: TRBV5-4
J gene: TRBJ2-7
clone size: NA
D gene: TRBD1
CDR3 protein: CASSLEGTASQYF
CDR3 DNA: TGTGCCAGCAGCTTGGAGGGGACAGCCTCGCAGTACTTC

V gene: TRBV6-5
J gene: TRBJ2-3
clone size: NA
D gene: NA
CDR3 protein: CASSNSFGDTQYF
CDR3 DNA: TGTGCCAGCAGTAACTCCTTCGGGGATACGCAGTATTTT

V gene: TRBV5-1
J gene: TRBJ2-3
clone size: NA
D gene: NA
CDR3 protein: CASSQTESTDTQYF
CDR3 DNA: TGCGCCAGCAGCCAAACTGAGAGCACAGATACGCAGTATTTT

V gene: TRBV21-1
J gene: TRBJ1-2
clone size: once
D gene: NA
CDR3 protein: CAGGGYTF
CDR3 DNA: TGTGCCGGGGGGGGCTACACCTTC

V gene: TRBV5-3
J gene: TRBJ2-7
clone size: NA
D gene: NA
CDR3 protein: CARSPTGGSYEQYF
CDR3 DNA: TGTGCCAGAAGCCCGACAGGCGGATCCTACGAGCAGTACTTC

V gene: TRBV5-6
J gene: TRBJ2-1
clone size: NA
D gene: TRBD2
CDR3 protein: CASSSHGGRAEQFF
CDR3 DNA: TGTGCCAGCAGCTCTCATGGCGGGAGAGCTGAGCAGTTCTTC

V gene: TRBV4-1
J gene: TRBJ2-3
clone size: NA
D gene: NA
CDR3 protein: CASSQVGRGPDTQYF
CDR3 DNA: TGCGCCAGCAGCCAAGTAGGTAGGGGTCCAGATACGCAGTATTTT

V gene: TRBV10-3
J gene: TRBJ1-2
clone size: few
D gene: TRBD1
CDR3 protein: CAIRKGADYGYTF
CDR3 DNA: TGTGCCATCAGAAAGGGGGCGGACTATGGCTACACCTTC

V gene: TRBV29-1
J gene: TRBJ2-7
clone size: once
D gene: NA
CDR3 protein: CSAQRDTYEQYF
CDR3 DNA: TGCAGCGCCCAACGGGACACTTACGAGCAGTACTTC

V gene: TRBV4-3
J gene: TRBJ2-3
clone size: NA
D gene: TRBD1
CDR3 protein: CASSHKTTGGAPSSTDTQYF
CDR3 DNA: TGCGCCAGCAGCCATAAAACAACAGGGGGCGCCCCGTCTAGCACAGATACGCAGTATTTT

V gene: TRBV27
J gene: TRBJ2-2
clone size: NA
D gene: NA
CDR3 protein: CASSFAGGTGELFF
CDR3 DNA: TGTGCCAGCAGTTTTGCCGGCGGCACCGGGGAGCTGTTTTTT

V gene: TRBV6-5
J gene: TRBJ2-1
clone size: NA
D gene: NA
CDR3 protein: CASSYGGIAYNEQFF
CDR3 DNA: TGTGCCAGCAGTTACGGGGGGATAGCCTACAATGAGCAGTTCTTC

V gene: TRBV29-1
J gene: TRBJ2-3
clone size: NA
D gene: NA
CDR3 protein: CSVEYPVSGVGDTQYF
CDR3 DNA: TGCAGCGTTGAATACCCGGTTTCAGGGGTTGGGGATACGCAGTATTTT

V gene: TRBV11-3
J gene: TRBJ2-7
clone size: NA
D gene: NA
CDR3 protein: CASSLVYLGLNEQYF
CDR3 DNA: TGTGCCAGCAGCTTAGTATATCTTGGACTAAACGAGCAGTACTTC

V gene: TRBV27
J gene: TRBJ2-2
clone size: NA
D gene: TRBD2
CDR3 protein: CASSLGGFLAGESGELFF
CDR3 DNA: TGTGCCAGCAGTTTAGGCGGTTTTCTGGCGGGAGAGTCCGGGGAGCTGTTTTTT

V gene: TRBV2
J gene: TRBJ2-6
clone size: NA
D gene: NA
CDR3 protein: CASSVSGVGYSGANVLTF
CDR3 DNA: TGTGCCAGCAGCGTCTCAGGGGTGGGGTACTCTGGGGCCAACGTCCTGACTTTC

V gene: TRBV2
J gene: TRBJ2-3
clone size: NA
D gene: TRBD2
CDR3 protein: CARQGLAGEDTQYF
CDR3 DNA: TGTGCCAGACAGGGACTAGCGGGAGAAGATACGCAGTATTTT

V gene: TRBV13
J gene: TRBJ2-5
clone size: NA
D gene: TRBD2
CDR3 protein: CASSFGTSGRRIGETQYF
CDR3 DNA: TGTGCCAGCAGCTTCGGGACTAGCGGGAGACGTATAGGGGAGACCCAGTACTTC